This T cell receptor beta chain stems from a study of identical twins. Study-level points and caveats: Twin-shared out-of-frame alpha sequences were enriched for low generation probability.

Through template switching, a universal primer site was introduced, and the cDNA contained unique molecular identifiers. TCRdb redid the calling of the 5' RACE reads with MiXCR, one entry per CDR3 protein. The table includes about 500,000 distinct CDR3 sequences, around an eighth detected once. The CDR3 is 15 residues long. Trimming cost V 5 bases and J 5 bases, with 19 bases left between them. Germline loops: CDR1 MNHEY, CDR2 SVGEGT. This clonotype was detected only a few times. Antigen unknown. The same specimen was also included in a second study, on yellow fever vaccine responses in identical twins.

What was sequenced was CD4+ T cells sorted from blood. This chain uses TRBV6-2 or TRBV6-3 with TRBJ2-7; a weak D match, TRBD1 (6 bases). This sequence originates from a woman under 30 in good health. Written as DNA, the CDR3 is TGTGCCAGCAGTAACCGGACAGCGAGGGGCCACGAGCAGTACTTC. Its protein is CASSNRTARGHEQYF.